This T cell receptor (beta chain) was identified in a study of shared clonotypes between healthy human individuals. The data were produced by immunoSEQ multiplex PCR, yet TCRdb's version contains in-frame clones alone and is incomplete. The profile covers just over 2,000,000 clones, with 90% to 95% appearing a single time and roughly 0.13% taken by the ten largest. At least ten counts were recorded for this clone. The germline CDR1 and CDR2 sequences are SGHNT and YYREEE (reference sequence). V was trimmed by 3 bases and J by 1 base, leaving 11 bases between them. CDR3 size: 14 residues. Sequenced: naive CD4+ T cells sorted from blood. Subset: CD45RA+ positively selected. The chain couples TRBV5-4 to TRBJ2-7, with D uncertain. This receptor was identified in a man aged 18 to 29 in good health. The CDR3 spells CASSYGVSSYEQYF. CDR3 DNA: TGTGCCAGCAGCTATGGAGTCAGTTCCTACGAGCAGTACTTC.